Here is one T cell receptor beta chain with its context. Germline V gives CDR1 MNHNS, CDR2 SASEGT. V lost 8 bases and J 0 bases, leaving 8 bases between the germline ends. This CDR3 comprises 14 residues. The data derive from a study of cytomegalovirus exposure and HLA in healthy donors. TCRdb's table, derived via immunoSEQ multiplex PCR, lists solely in-frame clones and lacks some. The table includes 150,000 to 200,000 clones, about 89% detected once. V and J are TRBV6-1 and TRBJ2-6; D is possibly TRBD2 (6 bases). Source material: PBMCs. The TCR was taken from a woman younger than 30 in good health and CMV-seropositive. CDR3 coding DNA: TGTGCCAGCGGGGGGATCTCTGGGGCCAACGTCCTGACTTTC. Protein sequence: CASGGISGANVLTF.